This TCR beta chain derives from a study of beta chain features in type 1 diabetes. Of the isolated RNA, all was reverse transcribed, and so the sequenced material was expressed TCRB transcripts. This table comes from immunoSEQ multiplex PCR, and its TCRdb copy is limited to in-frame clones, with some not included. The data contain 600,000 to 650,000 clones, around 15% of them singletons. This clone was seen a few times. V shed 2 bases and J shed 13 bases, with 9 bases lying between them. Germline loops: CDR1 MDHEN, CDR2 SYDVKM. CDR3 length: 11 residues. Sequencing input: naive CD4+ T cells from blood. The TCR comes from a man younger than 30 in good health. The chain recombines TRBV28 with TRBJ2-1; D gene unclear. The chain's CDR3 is CASSLSSSQFF. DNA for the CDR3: TGTGCCAGCAGTTTAAGTAGCTCACAGTTCTTC.